Presented here are 13 T cell receptor beta chains from one specimen sequenced in a study of T cell repertoires in cytomegalovirus infection. Using its own MiXCR run on the reads, TCRdb lists one record per CDR3 protein. The profile covers roughly 120,000 distinct CDR3 sequences, with roughly 9.1% appearing a single time and about 32% taken by the ten largest. Their specific antigens are unknown. Sequencing was performed on PBMCs, sequenced either directly or after in vitro stimulation (not recorded which). The origin of the receptors is a human donor in good health (CMV status not recorded). Some clones in this sample may be carry-over from other donors' samples.

The rearrangement links TRBV19 to TRBJ1-1, with D uncertain. This CDR3 comprises 14 residues. CDR1 is LNHDA and CDR2 is SQIVND in the germline V gene (reference sequence). Deletions cut 7 bases from V and 1 base from J, with 13 bases between. CDR3 coding DNA: TGTGCCAGTACCCGAGCGTTACGGAACACTGAAGCTTTCTTT. It specifies CASTRALRNTEAFF. Full variable domain (rest looked up from reference TRBV19 and TRBJ1-1): DGGITQSPKYLFRKEGQNVTLSCEQNLNHDAMYWYRQDPGQGLRLIYYSQIVNDFQKGDIAEGYSVSREKKESFPLTVTSAQKNPTAFYLCASTRALRNTEAFFGQGTRLTVV.

In its sample, this clonotype was seen many times. J is TRBJ2-1 and V is TRBV19; 8 nucleotides match TRBD2. CDR1 and CDR2 from the germline V gene are LNHDA and SQIVND (reference sequence). Losses at the gene ends were 7 bases for V and 7 bases for J; bases not matched to a gene: 12. The CDR3 spans 15 residues. This CDR3 is CASKRGGTSGNEQFF. The CDR3 DNA reads TGTGCCAGTAAACGGGGGGGGACTAGTGGGAATGAGCAGTTCTTC.

As DNA, the CDR3 is TGTGCCAGCAGCCCCGCACCGGCCTACGAGCAGTACTTC. This sequence encodes CASSPAPAYEQYF. V and J are TRBV6-2 or TRBV6-3 and TRBJ2-7; D call uncertain. The CDR3 sequence is 13 residues long. The germline CDR1 and CDR2 sequences are MNHEY and SVGEGT. Trimming removed 6 bases at V and 2 bases at J, with 11 bases between.

This clonotype was seen only a few times. The rearrangement links TRBV4-3 to TRBJ2-7; weak D call: TRBD1 (6 bases). This CDR3 is 16 amino acids long. V was shortened by 2 bases and J by 0 bases, with 14 bases between the two germline ends. In germline, CDR1 is LGHNA, CDR2 YSLEER. As DNA, the CDR3 is TGCGCCAGCAGCCAAAATAGGTGGGACAACTCCTACGAGCAGTACTTC. It is translated as CASSQNRWDNSYEQYF.

The sample holds a few counts of this clonotype. The chain joins TRBV9 to TRBJ2-7, with 7 bases identical to TRBD2. The CDR3 is 17 amino acids. Trimming cost V 0 bases and J 3 bases; bases outside gene matches: 12. Germline V CDR1 and CDR2: SGDLS, YYNGEE. The CDR3 nucleotides are TGTGCCAGCAGCGTAGAGCGGCGCGGGAGACCCCACTACGAGCAGTACGTC. This translates into CASSVERRGRPHYEQYV.

This clonotype appeared many times. The chain employs TRBV12-3 or TRBV12-4 and TRBJ2-2, with D perhaps assigned TRBD1 or TRBD2 (5 bases each). Trimming took off 3 bases at V and 7 bases at J, with 21 bases between the two ends. The CDR3 totals 17 residues. The CDR3 bases are TGTGCCAGCAGTTTCCTCAGGCAGGGAGAAGTCGGCGGGGAGCTGTTTTTT. This codes for CASSFLRQGEVGGELFF.

The sample holds many counts of this clonotype. This chain connects TRBV7-6 to TRBJ1-2, with 9 bases matching TRBD1. J was trimmed by 8 bases and V by 5 bases; bases with no gene match: 6. From germline, CDR1 is SGHVS and CDR2 FNYEAQ. This CDR3 has 13 residues. CDR3 residues: CASSTGTGQGYTF. CDR3 nucleotides: TGTGCCAGCAGCACCGGGACAGGGCAGGGCTACACCTTC.

In this sample, this clonotype turned up many times. CDR3 protein: CASSLQRYYEQYF. CDR3 bases: TGTGCCAGCAGCCTACAACGATACTACGAGCAGTACTTC. The genes are TRBV28 and TRBJ2-7; D not resolved. Germline CDR1 MDHEN, CDR2 SYDVKM. Trimming took off 6 bases at V and 3 bases at J, with 12 bases between the two ends. The CDR3 is made up of 13 amino acids.

Many counts were recorded for this clonotype. V gene TRBV20-1 combines with J gene TRBJ2-7; no reliable D call. The germline gives CDR1 DFQATT, CDR2 SNEGSKA (reference sequence). The CDR3 is 15 residues long. Trimming cost V 3 bases and J 0 bases, with 15 bases left between them. CDR3 protein: CSASFGVSASYEQYF. DNA for the CDR3: TGCAGTGCTAGCTTTGGCGTCAGCGCCTCCTACGAGCAGTACTTC.

This clonotype has a count of ten or more. The J gene is TRBJ1-1, the V gene TRBV7-9, with D perhaps matching TRBD1 (5 bases). This CDR3 spans 17 amino acids. V lost 5 bases and J 3 bases, leaving 22 bases between the germline ends. Germline V lookup: CDR1 SEHNR, CDR2 FQNEAQ (reference sequence). The CDR3 spells CASSASVNFREDTEAFF. CDR3 sequence (DNA): TGTGCCAGCAGCGCCTCCGTTAACTTCAGGGAGGACACTGAAGCTTTCTTT. Full variable domain (outside the CDR3, taken from reference TRBV7-9 and TRBJ1-1): DTGVSQNPRHKITKRGQNVTFRCDPISEHNRLYWYRQTLGQGPEFLTYFQNEAQLEKSRLLSDRFSAERPKGSFSTLEIQRTEQGDSAMYLCASSASVNFREDTEAFFGQGTRLTVV.

J is TRBJ2-5 and V is TRBV7-9; possibly TRBD1 for D (6 bases). CDR3 length equals 14 residues. Germline-derived CDR1 and CDR2 are SEHNR and FQNEAQ (reference sequence). V lost 5 bases to trimming and J lost 4 bases, with 14 bases between them. In DNA form, the CDR3 reads TGTGCCAGCAGCGCTGGGACAAACCTAGAGACCCAGTACTTC. Protein: CASSAGTNLETQYF.

In this sample, this clonotype turned up many times. The chain employs TRBV7-8 and TRBJ1-1; unclear D gene. V was cut by 5 bases and J by 1 base, with 11 bases left in between. Germline V gene data show CDR1 as SGHVS and CDR2 as FQNEAQ. This CDR3 is built from 14 residues. CDR3 loop: CASSPAARNTEAFF. Written as DNA, the CDR3 is TGTGCCAGCAGCCCCGCTGCCCGGAACACTGAAGCTTTCTTT.

This clonotype appeared many times. The V gene is TRBV11-3, the J gene TRBJ1-3; no definite D call. From germline, CDR1 is SGHNT and CDR2 YENEEA. CDR3 size: 14 residues. Trimming pared 4 bases from V and 4 bases from J, leaving 11 bases between. The CDR3 nucleotides are TGTGCCAGCAGCTCGCGACAAGAAGGAAACACCATATATTTT. Amino acid sequence: CASSSRQEGNTIYF. Full variable domain (missing parts from reference TRBV11-3 and TRBJ1-3): EAGVVQSPRYKIIEKKQPVAFWCNPISGHNTLYWYLQNLGQGPELLIRYENEEAVDDSQLPKDRFSAERLKGVDSTLKIQPAELGDSAVYLCASSSRQEGNTIYFGEGSWLTVV.